This record concerns one T cell receptor beta chain sequence. The Seattle site enrolled patients during active infection and followed them longitudinally. In the source study's methods: Amplification with reference gene primers provided the estimates of nucleated cell counts. The protocol was immunoSEQ multiplex PCR, while the TCRdb copy is restricted to in-frame clones and leaves out a portion. The V and J calls and clone size come from that table; D and trimming were worked out from the DNA. The table records roughly 110,000 clones, roughly 85% of them present only once. The entry originates in a study of blood T cell repertoires in COVID-19. Study summary: In each case, the material was cDNA or gDNA derived from T cells, B-cell-depleted T cells, or PBMCs.

The CDR3 covers 17 residues. The V gene's germline CDR1 is SGHTS and CDR2 YDEGEE. Trimming shortened V by 2 bases and J by 1 base, and 17 bases separated the two germline ends. The chain couples TRBV5-8 to TRBJ2-3; the D gene is possibly TRBD1 (6 bases). The specimen sequenced was peripheral blood. The source is a woman aged 55-69 years with COVID-19, enrolled during active disease. CDR3 sequence reads: CASSLGGASLGTDTQYF. In DNA, the CDR3 is TGTGCCAGCAGCTTAGGGGGTGCCTCTTTGGGCACAGATACGCAGTATTTT.